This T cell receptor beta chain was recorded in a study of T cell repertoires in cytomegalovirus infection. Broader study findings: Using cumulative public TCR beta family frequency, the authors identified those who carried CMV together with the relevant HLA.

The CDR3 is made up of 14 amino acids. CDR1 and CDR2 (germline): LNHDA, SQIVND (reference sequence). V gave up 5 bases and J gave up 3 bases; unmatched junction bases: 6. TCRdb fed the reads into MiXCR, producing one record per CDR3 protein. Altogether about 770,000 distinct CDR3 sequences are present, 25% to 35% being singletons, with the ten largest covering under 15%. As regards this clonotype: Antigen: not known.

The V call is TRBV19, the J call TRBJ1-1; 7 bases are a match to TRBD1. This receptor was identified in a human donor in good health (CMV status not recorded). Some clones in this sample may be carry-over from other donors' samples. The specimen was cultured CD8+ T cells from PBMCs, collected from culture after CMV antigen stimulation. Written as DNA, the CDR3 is TGTGCCAGTAGTGAGACAGGGAAGGACACTGAAGCTTTCTTT. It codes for CASSETGKDTEAFF.